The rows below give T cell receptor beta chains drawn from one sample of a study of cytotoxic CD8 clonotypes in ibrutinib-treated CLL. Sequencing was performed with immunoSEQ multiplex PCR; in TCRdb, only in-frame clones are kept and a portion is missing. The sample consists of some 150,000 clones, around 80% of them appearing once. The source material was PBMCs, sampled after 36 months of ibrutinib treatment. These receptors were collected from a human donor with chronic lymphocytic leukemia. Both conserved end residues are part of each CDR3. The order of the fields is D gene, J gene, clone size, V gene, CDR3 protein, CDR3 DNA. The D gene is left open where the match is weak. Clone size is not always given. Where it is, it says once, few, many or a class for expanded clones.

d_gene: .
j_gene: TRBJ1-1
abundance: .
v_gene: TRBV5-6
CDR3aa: CASSFFALGETNTEAFF
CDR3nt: TGTGCCAGCAGCTTCTTTGCCCTCGGGGAGACGAACACTGAAGCTTTCTTT

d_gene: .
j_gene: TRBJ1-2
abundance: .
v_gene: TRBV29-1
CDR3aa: CSVGGWVLGYTF
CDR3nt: TGCAGCGTTGGGGGGTGGGTTTTGGGCTACACCTTC

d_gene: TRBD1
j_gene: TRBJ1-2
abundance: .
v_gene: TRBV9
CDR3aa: CASSVYRGHGYTF
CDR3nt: TGTGCCAGCAGCGTTTACAGGGGGCATGGCTACACCTTC

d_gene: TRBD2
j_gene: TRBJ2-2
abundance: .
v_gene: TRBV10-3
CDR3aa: CATRAGGNTGELFF
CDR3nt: TGTGCCACCAGAGCGGGAGGGAACACCGGGGAGCTGTTTTTT

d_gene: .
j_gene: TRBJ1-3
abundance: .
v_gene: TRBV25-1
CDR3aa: CASSGNTIYF
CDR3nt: TGTGCCAGCAGTGGAAACACCATATATTTT

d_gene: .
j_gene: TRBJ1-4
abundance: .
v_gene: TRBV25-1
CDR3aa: CASRGTNLNEKLFF
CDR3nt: TGTGCCAGCAGGGGGACAAATCTCAATGAAAAACTGTTTTTT

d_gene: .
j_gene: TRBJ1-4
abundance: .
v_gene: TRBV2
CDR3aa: CASSRDWDKLFF
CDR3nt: TGTGCCAGCAGTCGGGATTGGGATAAACTGTTTTTT

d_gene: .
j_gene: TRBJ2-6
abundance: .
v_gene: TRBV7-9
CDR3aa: CASSLEGPGANVLTF
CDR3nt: TGTGCCAGCAGCTTAGAGGGGCCCGGGGCCAACGTCCTGACTTTC

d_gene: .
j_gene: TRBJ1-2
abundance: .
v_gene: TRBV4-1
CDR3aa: CASSQEGTPAYGYTF
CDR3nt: TGCGCCAGCAGCCAAGAAGGGACACCGGCCTATGGCTACACCTTC

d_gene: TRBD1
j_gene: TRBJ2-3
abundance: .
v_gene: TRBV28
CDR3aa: CASSSLGQGTDTQYF
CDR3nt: TGTGCCAGCAGTTCATTGGGACAGGGCACAGATACGCAGTATTTT

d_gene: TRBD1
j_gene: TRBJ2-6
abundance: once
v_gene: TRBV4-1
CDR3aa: CASGTGGAGANVLTF
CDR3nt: TGCGCCAGCGGGACAGGGGGCGCCGGGGCCAACGTCCTGACTTTC

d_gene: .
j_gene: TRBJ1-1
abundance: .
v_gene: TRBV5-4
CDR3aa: CASSFNTEAFF
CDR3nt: TGTGCCAGCAGCTTTAACACTGAAGCTTTCTTT

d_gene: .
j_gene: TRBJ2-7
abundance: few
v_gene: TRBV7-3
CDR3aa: CASSFGPTSSYEQYF
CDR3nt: TGTGCCAGCAGCTTCGGTCCGACGAGCTCCTACGAGCAGTACTTC

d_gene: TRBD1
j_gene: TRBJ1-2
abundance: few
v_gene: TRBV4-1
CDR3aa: CASSQLRDRQAGYTF
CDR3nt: TGCGCCAGCAGCCAACTCCGGGACAGGCAGGCTGGCTACACCTTC

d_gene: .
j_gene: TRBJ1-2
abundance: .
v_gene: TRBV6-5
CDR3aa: CASRPDSYDRGYTF
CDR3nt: TGTGCCAGCAGACCAGACAGTTACGATAGGGGCTACACCTTC

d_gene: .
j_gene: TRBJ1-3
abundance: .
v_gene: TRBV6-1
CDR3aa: CASSGDVMTGNTIYF
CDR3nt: TGTGCCAGCAGCGGAGACGTCATGACTGGAAACACCATATATTTT

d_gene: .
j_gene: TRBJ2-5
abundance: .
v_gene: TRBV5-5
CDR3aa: CASNSRTFRPETQYF
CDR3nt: TGTGCCAGCAACTCACGTACTTTTCGCCCAGAGACCCAGTACTTC

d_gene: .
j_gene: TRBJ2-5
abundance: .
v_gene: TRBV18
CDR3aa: CASSPQFGETQYF
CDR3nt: TGTGCCAGCTCACCCCAGTTCGGGGAGACCCAGTACTTC

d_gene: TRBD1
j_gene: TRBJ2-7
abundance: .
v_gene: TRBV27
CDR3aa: CASSFAGGSYEQYF
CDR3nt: TGTGCCAGCAGTTTCGCAGGGGGCTCCTACGAGCAGTACTTC

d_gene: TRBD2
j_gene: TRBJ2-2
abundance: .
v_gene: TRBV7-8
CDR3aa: CASSLYRTSGHTGELFF
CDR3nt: TGTGCCAGCAGCCTTTACAGGACTAGCGGCCACACCGGGGAGCTGTTTTTT

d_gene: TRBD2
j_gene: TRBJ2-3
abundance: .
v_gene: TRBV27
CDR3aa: CASSLEGLARADTQYF
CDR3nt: TGTGCCAGCAGTTTAGAGGGACTAGCAAGGGCAGATACGCAGTATTTT

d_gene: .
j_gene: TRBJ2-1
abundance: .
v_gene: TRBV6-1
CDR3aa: CASSEASQGGNPYNEQFF
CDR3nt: TGTGCCAGCAGTGAAGCTAGTCAAGGGGGAAACCCCTACAATGAGCAGTTCTTC

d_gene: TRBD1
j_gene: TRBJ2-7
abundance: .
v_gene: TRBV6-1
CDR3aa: CAGARDRAFREQYF
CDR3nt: TGTGCCGGAGCACGGGACAGGGCTTTCCGCGAGCAGTACTTC

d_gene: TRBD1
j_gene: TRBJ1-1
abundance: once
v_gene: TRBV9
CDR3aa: CASSVNRGGTEAFF
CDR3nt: TGTGCCAGCAGCGTGAACAGGGGAGGTACTGAAGCTTTCTTT

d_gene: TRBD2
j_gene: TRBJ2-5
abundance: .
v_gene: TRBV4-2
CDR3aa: CASSQSPSGTSETQYF
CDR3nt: TGTGCCAGCAGCCAATCTCCTAGCGGGACGTCAGAGACCCAGTACTTC

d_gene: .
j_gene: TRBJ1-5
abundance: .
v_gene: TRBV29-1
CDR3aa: CSAQQGMNQPQHF
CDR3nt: TGCAGCGCACAGCAGGGTATGAATCAGCCCCAGCATTTT

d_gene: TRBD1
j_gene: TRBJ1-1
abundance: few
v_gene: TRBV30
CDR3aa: CAWGQGVTEAFF
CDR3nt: TGTGCCTGGGGACAGGGAGTCACTGAAGCTTTCTTT

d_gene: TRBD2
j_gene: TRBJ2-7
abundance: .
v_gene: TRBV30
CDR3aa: CAWSVRGTAGLAGGSSYEQYF
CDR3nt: TGTGCCTGGAGTGTACGTGGGACAGCGGGACTAGCGGGAGGGAGCTCCTACGAGCAGTACTTC

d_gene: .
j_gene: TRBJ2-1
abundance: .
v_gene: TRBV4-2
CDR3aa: CASSQGTGTTSYNEQFF
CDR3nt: TGTGCCAGCAGCCAAGGGACCGGGACCACGTCCTACAATGAGCAGTTCTTC

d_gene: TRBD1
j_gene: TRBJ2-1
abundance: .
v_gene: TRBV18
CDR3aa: CASSPPMRQGAGNEQFF
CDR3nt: TGTGCCAGCTCACCACCCATGAGACAGGGGGCAGGAAATGAGCAGTTCTTC

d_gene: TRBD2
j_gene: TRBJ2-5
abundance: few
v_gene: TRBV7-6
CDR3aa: CASRLSGRTSAETQYF
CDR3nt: TGTGCCAGCAGGCTCTCTGGTAGGACTAGCGCAGAGACCCAGTACTTC

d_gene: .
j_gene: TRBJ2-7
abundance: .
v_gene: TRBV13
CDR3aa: CASSPRYEQYF
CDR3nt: TGTGCCAGCAGCCCTCGCTACGAGCAGTACTTC

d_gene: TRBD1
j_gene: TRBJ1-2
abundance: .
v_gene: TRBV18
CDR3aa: CASSLDRAPGGYTF
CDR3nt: TGTGCCAGCTCACTGGACAGGGCCCCCGGAGGCTACACCTTC

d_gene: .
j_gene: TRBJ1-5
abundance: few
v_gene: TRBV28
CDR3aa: CASITYRSWGNQPQHF
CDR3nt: TGTGCCAGCATTACTTACCGGTCATGGGGCAATCAGCCCCAGCATTTT

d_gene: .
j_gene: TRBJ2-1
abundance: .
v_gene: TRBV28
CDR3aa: CASSSLLTYNEQFF
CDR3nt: TGTGCCAGCAGTTCCCTCCTGACTTACAATGAGCAGTTCTTC

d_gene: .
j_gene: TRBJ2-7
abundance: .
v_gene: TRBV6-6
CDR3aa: CASSSLTDSYEQYF
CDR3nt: TGTGCCAGCAGTTCCTTGACCGACTCCTACGAGCAGTACTTC

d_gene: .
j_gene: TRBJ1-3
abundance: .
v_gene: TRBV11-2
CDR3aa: CASSLVGDTIYF
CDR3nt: TGTGCCAGCAGCTTAGTGGGAGACACCATATATTTT

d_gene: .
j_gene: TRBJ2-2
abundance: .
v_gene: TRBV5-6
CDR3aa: CASRTQMNTGELFF
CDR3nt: TGTGCCAGCCGTACTCAAATGAACACCGGGGAGCTGTTTTTT

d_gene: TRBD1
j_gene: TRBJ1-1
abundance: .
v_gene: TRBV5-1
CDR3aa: CASSLLGQGYPSF
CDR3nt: TGCGCCAGCAGCTTATTGGGACAGGGATACCCTTCCTTT

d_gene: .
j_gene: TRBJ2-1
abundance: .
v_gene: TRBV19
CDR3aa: CASSMGKRNNEQFF
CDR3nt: TGTGCCAGTAGTATGGGGAAGCGGAATAATGAGCAGTTCTTC

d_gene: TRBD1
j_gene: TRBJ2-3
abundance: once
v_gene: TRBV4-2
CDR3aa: CASSQMDRVGVTQYF
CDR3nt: TGTGCCAGCAGCCAAATGGACAGGGTGGGGGTTACGCAGTATTTT

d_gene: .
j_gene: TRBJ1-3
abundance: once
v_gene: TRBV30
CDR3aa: CAWSVQIGNTIYF
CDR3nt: TGTGCCTGGAGTGTACAGATCGGAAACACCATATATTTT

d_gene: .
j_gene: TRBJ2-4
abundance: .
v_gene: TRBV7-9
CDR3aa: CASSLLPPGGRGKNIQYF
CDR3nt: TGTGCCAGCAGCTTATTGCCCCCCGGGGGGCGGGGCAAAAACATTCAGTACTTC

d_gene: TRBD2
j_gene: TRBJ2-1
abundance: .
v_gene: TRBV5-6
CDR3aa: CASSLGLAGSNEQFF
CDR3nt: TGTGCCAGCAGCCTTGGACTAGCGGGATCCAATGAGCAGTTCTTC

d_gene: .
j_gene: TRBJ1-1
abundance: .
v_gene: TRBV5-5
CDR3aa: CASSLVLRDTEAFF
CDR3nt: TGTGCCAGCAGCTTGGTGCTGAGGGACACTGAAGCTTTCTTT

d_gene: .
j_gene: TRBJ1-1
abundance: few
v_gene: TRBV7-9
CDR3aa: CASSSDGVWSEAFF
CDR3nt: TGTGCCAGCAGCTCAGACGGAGTATGGTCTGAAGCTTTCTTT

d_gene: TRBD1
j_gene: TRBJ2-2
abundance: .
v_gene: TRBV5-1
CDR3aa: CASSPWTGPTGELFF
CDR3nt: TGCGCCAGCAGCCCGTGGACAGGCCCCACCGGGGAGCTGTTTTTT

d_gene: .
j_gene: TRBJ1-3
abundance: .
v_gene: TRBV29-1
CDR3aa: CSAESGGNTIYF
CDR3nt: TGCAGCGCCGAATCAGGAGGAAACACCATATATTTT